Reported below is one TCR beta chain. What it binds is unknown. The data were obtained in a study of blood T cells in healthy people across ages. Study-wide points: Getting older went along with TCR beta diversity per million T cells dropping roughly linearly.

With a J-beta primer mix and a sample-barcoded 5' primer, a second PCR ran about 7 to 12 cycles. TCRdb reprocessed the 5' RACE reads with MiXCR, giving one entry per CDR3 protein. The data show approximately 1.5 million distinct CDR3 sequences, roughly two fifths seen once. The CDR3 covers 14 residues. V was clipped by 3 bases and J by 0 bases, with 10 bases between them. The germline gives CDR1 SGDLS, CDR2 YYNGEE. The sequence derives from a woman aged 18-30 years in good health. The sample consisted of blood. The chain couples TRBV9 to TRBJ2-7; D ambiguous. The CDR3 DNA sequence: TGTGCCAGCAGCGCACACAGAAGCTCCTACGAGCAGTACTTC. Amino acids: CASSAHRSSYEQYF.